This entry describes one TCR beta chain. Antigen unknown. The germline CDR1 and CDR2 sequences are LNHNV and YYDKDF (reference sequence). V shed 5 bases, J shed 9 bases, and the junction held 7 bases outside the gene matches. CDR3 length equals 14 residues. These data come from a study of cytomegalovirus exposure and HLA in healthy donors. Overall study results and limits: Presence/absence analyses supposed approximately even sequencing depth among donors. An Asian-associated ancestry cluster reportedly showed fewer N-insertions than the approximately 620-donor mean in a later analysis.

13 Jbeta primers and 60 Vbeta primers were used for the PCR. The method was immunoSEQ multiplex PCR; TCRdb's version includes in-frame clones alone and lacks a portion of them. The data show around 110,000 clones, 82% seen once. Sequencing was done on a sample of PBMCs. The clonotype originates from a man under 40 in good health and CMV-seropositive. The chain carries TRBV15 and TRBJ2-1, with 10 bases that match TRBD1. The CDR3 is CATSAPTGGVEQFF. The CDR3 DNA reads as TGTGCCACCAGCGCCCCGACAGGGGGCGTTGAGCAGTTCTTC. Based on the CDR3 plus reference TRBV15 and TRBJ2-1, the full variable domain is DAMVIQNPRYQVTQFGKPVTLSCSQTLNHNVMYWYQQKSSQAPKLLFHYYDKDFNNEADTPDNFQSRRPNTSFCFLDIRSPGLGDTAMYLCATSAPTGGVEQFFGPGTRLTVL.